This entry lists 10 T cell receptor beta chains sequenced from one sample in a study of human T cells and chemical hapten exposure. Described time point: patch test 2, 6 weeks after DPC sensitization. Treatment here: therapeutic diphenylcyclopropenone sensitization with weekly scalp DPC. TCRdb redid the calling of the RACE reads with MiXCR, one entry per CDR3 protein. The repertoire includes 360,000 or so distinct CDR3 sequences, over 6% of them detected once, and about 6% sits in the top ten. The sequences come from whole blood, collected in connection with sensitization to the hapten diphenylcyclopropenone (DPC). These receptors were obtained from a woman aged 18-30 years with alopecia areata. Some clones in this sample may be carry-over from other donors' samples.

This clonotype was counted ten times or more. The chain links TRBV20-1 to TRBJ1-5; D is unclear. V was clipped by 5 bases and J by 7 bases, with 9 bases between them. The CDR3 runs 11 residues. Germline values: CDR1 DFQATT, CDR2 SNEGSKA (reference sequence). This chain's CDR3 is CSAGGAQPQHF. As DNA, the CDR3 is TGCAGTGCTGGCGGCGCCCAGCCCCAGCATTTT.

The sample holds many counts of this clonotype. V and J are TRBV4-3 and TRBJ1-1; the D gene is possibly TRBD1 (5 bases). V lost 1 base to trimming and J lost 4 bases, with 10 bases between them. Germline V gives CDR1 LGHNA, CDR2 YSLEER. This CDR3 is built from 14 residues. This CDR3 reads CASSQVQGGTEAFF. The CDR3 DNA follows: TGCGCCAGCAGCCAAGTGCAGGGCGGCACTGAAGCTTTCTTT.

The genes are TRBV10-3 and TRBJ2-2; a weak D match, TRBD2 (5 bases). Trimming shortened V by 5 bases and J by 1 base, and 11 bases separated the two germline ends. CDR1 and CDR2 (germline): ENHRY, SYGVKD. CDR3 length: 15 residues. CDR3 sequence (DNA): TGTGCCATCAGTTGGGATAGCGTGAACACCGGGGAGCTGTTTTTT. Encoded protein: CAISWDSVNTGELFF.

The rearrangement joins TRBV12-3 or TRBV12-4 to TRBJ2-5; D is undetermined. Trimming removed 6 bases from V and 7 bases from J, with 12 bases in between. This CDR3 is 12 amino acids long. In nucleotides, the CDR3 is TGTGCCAGCAGACGACCCTTAGGGACCCAGTACTTC. Protein sequence: CASRRPLGTQYF.

This clonotype was detected a few times. This chain connects TRBV11-2 to TRBJ2-1; D remains ambiguous. The V end was cut by 6 bases, the J end by 1 base, with 13 bases between. The CDR3 loop spans 15 amino acids. CDR1 and CDR2 (germline): SGHAT, FQNNGV. The DNA of the CDR3 is TGTGCCAGCAGAAAGGGTGTGGGATCCTACAATGAGCAGTTCTTC. Amino acid sequence: CASRKGVGSYNEQFF.

This chain links TRBV24-1 with TRBJ2-7; perhaps TRBD2 as D (6 bases). CDR3 length: 14 residues. V shed 4 bases and J shed 2 bases, with 11 bases lying between them. Germline lookup yields CDR1 KGHDR and CDR2 SFDVKD. CDR3 DNA sequence: TGTGCCACCAGTGACCCGGACTACCCCTACGAGCAGTACTTC. Encoded protein: CATSDPDYPYEQYF.

A few counts support this clonotype. The genes are TRBV5-5 and TRBJ2-3, with TRBD2 identical over 8 bases. Germline assignment: CDR1 SGHKS and CDR2 YYEKEE (reference sequence). V gave up 1 base and J gave up 2 bases; unmatched junction bases: 9. This CDR3 contains 17 residues. The CDR3 DNA reads as TGTGCCAGCAGCTTGCTCCGAGCGGGGGCCTCCACAGATACGCAGTATTTT. Translated, it gives CASSLLRAGASTDTQYF.

V gene TRBV5-4 combines with J gene TRBJ2-7; D unclear. Trimming removed 0 bases at V and 7 bases at J, with 14 bases between. The CDR3 covers 14 residues. CDR1 is SGHNT, CDR2 YYREEE, per germline (reference sequence). CDR3 amino acids: CASSLDTAVGEQYF. CDR3 nucleotides: TGTGCCAGCAGCTTGGACACGGCAGTGGGAGAGCAGTACTTC.

This clonotype has at least ten counts. This rearrangement joins TRBV7-9 to TRBJ1-1; D gene ambiguous. CDR1 and CDR2 from the germline V gene are SEHNR and FQNEAQ (reference sequence). The V gene lost 2 bases and the J gene lost 7 bases, with 5 bases spanning the gap. The CDR3 length is 11 residues. CDR3 sequence (DNA): TGTGCCAGCAGCTTAATCTTTGAAGCTTTCTTT. This codes for CASSLIFEAFF.

The rearrangement links TRBV28 to TRBJ2-3, with a tentative D call TRBD2 (6 bases). Germline loops: CDR1 MDHEN, CDR2 SYDVKM. V lost 5 bases to trimming and J lost 6 bases, with 21 bases between them. The CDR3 runs to 16 residues. CDR3 sequence: CASSPLSGAGTDTQYF. For the CDR3, the DNA is TGTGCCAGCAGTCCACTGTCGGGTGCGGGGACTGATACGCAGTATTTT. Full variable domain (rest looked up from reference TRBV28 and TRBJ2-3): DVKVTQSSRYLVKRTGEKVFLECVQDMDHENMFWYRQDPGLGLRLIYFSYDVKMKEKGDIPEGYSVSREKKERFSLILESASTNQTSMYLCASSPLSGAGTDTQYFGPGTRLTVL.